This T cell receptor beta chain originates from a study of shared clonotypes between healthy human individuals. Whole-study results and caveats: Memory subsets generally showed lower estimated richness than naive subsets. Donor clonotype sharing was expected to depend on sequencing depth.

The table lists this clone with a count of one. Its target is unknown. Some clones are missing from TCRdb's copy, which holds only in-frame ones; the method was immunoSEQ multiplex PCR. Of around 2.1 million clones in the sample, approximately 95% are singletons; the top ten hold 0.1% to 0.15%. CDR1 SGHNT and CDR2 YYREEE come from the germline V gene (reference sequence). This CDR3 comprises 14 residues. Between the trimmed V and J ends, which lost 2 bases and 7 bases, there was a span of 12 bases. This receptor was identified in a man aged 18 to 35 in good health. This sequence joins TRBV5-4 and TRBJ1-4; D perhaps matches TRBD1 (5 bases). The specimen was naive CD4+ T cells sorted from blood. Subset specified: CD45RA+ positively selected. Here the CDR3 reads CASSLAARGEKLFF. CDR3 sequence (DNA): TGTGCCAGCAGCTTAGCCGCGAGGGGTGAAAAACTGTTTTTT.